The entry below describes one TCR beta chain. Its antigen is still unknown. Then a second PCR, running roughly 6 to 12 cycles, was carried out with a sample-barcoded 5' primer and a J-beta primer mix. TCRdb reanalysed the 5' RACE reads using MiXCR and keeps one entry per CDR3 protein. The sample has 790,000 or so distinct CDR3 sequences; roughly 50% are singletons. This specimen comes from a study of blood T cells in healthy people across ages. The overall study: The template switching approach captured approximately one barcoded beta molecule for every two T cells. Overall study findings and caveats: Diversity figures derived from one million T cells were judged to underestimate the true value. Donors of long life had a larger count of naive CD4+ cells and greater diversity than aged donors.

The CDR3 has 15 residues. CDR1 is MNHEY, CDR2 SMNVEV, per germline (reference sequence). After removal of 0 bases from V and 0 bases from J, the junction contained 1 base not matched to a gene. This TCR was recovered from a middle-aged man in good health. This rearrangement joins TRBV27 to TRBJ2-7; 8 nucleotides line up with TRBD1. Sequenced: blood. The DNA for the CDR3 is TGTGCCAGCAGTTTATCGGACAGGGTCTCCTACGAGCAGTACTTC. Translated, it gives CASSLSDRVSYEQYF.